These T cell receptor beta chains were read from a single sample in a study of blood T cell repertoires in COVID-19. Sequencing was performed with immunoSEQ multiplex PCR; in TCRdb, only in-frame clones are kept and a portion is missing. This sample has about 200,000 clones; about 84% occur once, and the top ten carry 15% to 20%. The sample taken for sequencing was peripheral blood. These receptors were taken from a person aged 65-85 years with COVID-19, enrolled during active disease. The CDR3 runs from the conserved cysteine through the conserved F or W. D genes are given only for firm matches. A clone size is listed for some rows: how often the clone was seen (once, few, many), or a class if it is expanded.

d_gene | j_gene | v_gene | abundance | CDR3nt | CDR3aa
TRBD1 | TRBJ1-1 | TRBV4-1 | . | TGCGCCAGCAGCCCCTCGGGACAGGGACTTCCCGGGGCTGAAGCTTTCTTT | CASSPSGQGLPGAEAFF
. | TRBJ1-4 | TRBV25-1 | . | TGTGCCAGCAGACACACTGGGGGGAGAGAAAAACTGTTTTTT | CASRHTGGREKLFF
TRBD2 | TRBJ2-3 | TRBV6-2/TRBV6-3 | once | TGTGCCAGCAGTTACCCGACTCGACTAGCGGGAACAGATACGCAGTATTTT | CASSYPTRLAGTDTQYF
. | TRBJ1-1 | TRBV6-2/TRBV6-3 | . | TGTGCCAGCAGTTACTCAAGTCGGTTGAACACTGAAGCTTTCTTT | CASSYSSRLNTEAFF
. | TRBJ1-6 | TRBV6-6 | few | TGTGCCAGCAGTTACAACCGTGCAGGTGATTCACCCCTCCACTTT | CASSYNRAGDSPLHF
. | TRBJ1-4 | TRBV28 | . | TGTGCCAGCAGGGGGGGAGGCCTGTATGAAAAACTGTTTTTT | CASRGGGLYEKLFF
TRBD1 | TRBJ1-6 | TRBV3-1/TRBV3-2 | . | TGTGCCAGCAGCCACCCCGGGTCAGGGACAGGGGGCGTGGGCGTTCGTAACTCACCCCTCCACTTT | CASSHPGSGTGGVGVRNSPLHF
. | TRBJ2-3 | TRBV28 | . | TGTGCCAGCAGTCTGGCGGTGAGGCCAGATACGCAGTATTTT | CASSLAVRPDTQYF
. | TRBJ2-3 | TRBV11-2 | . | TGTGCCAGCAACAAACGGCAGGGTACAGGGTCTCGGACAGATACGCAGTATTTT | CASNKRQGTGSRTDTQYF
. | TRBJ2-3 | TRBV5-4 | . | TGTGTCAGCACCTCCGGTTCTACCCGCACAGATACGCAGTATTTT | CVSTSGSTRTDTQYF
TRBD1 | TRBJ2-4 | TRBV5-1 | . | TGCGCCAGCAGCTTGGCCGAAGGACAGGGGCCTAAACAGTACTTC | CASSLAEGQGPKQYF
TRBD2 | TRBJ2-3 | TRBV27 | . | TGTGCCAGCAAAGCGGGAGGGACAGATACGCAGTATTTT | CASKAGGTDTQYF
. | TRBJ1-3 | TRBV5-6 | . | TGTGCCAGCACCCAAGGGGCGCGGGGAAACACCATATATTTT | CASTQGARGNTIYF
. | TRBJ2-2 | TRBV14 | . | TGTGCCAGCAGCGTTACTAGGAATACCGGGGAGCTGTTTTTT | CASSVTRNTGELFF
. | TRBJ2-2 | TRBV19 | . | TGTGCCAGTAAAGACCTAGTCCCGAACACCGGGGAGCTGTTTTTT | CASKDLVPNTGELFF
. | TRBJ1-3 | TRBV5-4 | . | TGTGCCAGCAGTCCGACGCAGAGCAGGTTCGGAAACACCATATATTTT | CASSPTQSRFGNTIYF